The rows below give T cell receptor beta chains drawn from one sample of a study of cytomegalovirus exposure and HLA in healthy donors. Generated by immunoSEQ multiplex PCR, the TCRdb table keeps only in-frame clones and is missing some. The table shows about 140,000 clones, with approximately 80% occurring only once. Sequenced material: PBMCs. The receptors were gathered from a woman between 45 and 65 years old in good health and CMV-seropositive. Each CDR3 is given with its conserved first and last residue. A D gene is named only where the DNA matches it firmly. Rows may omit the clone size; those that give it use once, few, many or a size class.

j_gene,abundance,v_gene,d_gene,CDR3nt,CDR3aa
TRBJ2-2,once,TRBV11-2,TRBD1,TGTGCCAGCAGCTTAGACAGGGGGCCCACCGGGGAGCTGTTTTTT,CASSLDRGPTGELFF
TRBJ2-3,NA,TRBV7-6,TRBD2,TGTGCCAGCAGCTCCCGGCTAGCGGGTTACACAGATACGCAGTATTTT,CASSSRLAGYTDTQYF
TRBJ1-5,NA,TRBV7-9,NA,TGTGCCAGCAGCCGTGGGGGGGGGAATCAGCCCCAGCATTTT,CASSRGGGNQPQHF
TRBJ1-3,NA,TRBV5-6,NA,TGTGCCAGCAGCTTGACTGGGAGGGGGAACACCATATATTTT,CASSLTGRGNTIYF
TRBJ2-3,NA,TRBV7-9,NA,TGTGCCAGCAGCTTGGGGGCAGTTCAGGCAGATACGCAGTATTTT,CASSLGAVQADTQYF
TRBJ2-3,NA,TRBV30,NA,TGTGCCTGGAGTGTACAGGGTCCCGGTACGCAGTATTTT,CAWSVQGPGTQYF
TRBJ2-5,NA,TRBV15,NA,TGTGCCACCAGCAGCCGACAGATAGGGGCTGGGGAGACCCAGTACTTC,CATSSRQIGAGETQYF
TRBJ1-1,few,TRBV7-8,NA,TGTGCCAGCAGTGCAGGGCTAAACACTGAAGCTTTCTTT,CASSAGLNTEAFF
TRBJ2-7,NA,TRBV6-6,NA,TGTGCCAGCAGAGCAGAGGCGGGCCGGTACGAGCAGTACTTC,CASRAEAGRYEQYF
TRBJ2-7,few,TRBV5-1,TRBD2,TGCGCCAGCAGCTTGACGGGGGGGGGTTACGAGCAGTACTTC,CASSLTGGGYEQYF
TRBJ2-6,NA,TRBV19,TRBD1,TGTGCCAGTAAAAAGACAGGGGCTGGGGCCAACGTCCTGACTTTC,CASKKTGAGANVLTF
TRBJ1-1,NA,TRBV14,TRBD1,TGTGCCAGCAGCCCCCGTGGAGTGCAGGGGGCGAGAGCTTTCTTT,CASSPRGVQGARAFF